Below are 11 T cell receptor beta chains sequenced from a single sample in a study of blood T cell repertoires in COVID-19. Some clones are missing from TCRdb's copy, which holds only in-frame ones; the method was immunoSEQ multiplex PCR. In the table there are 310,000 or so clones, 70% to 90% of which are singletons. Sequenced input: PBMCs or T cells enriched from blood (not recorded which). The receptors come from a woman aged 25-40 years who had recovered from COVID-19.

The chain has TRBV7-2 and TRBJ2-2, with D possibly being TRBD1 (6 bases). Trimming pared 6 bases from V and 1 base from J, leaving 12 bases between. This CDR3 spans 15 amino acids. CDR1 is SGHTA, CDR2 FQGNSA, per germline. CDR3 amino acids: CASRTGHKNTGELFF. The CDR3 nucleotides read TGTGCCAGCAGAACGGGACACAAGAACACCGGGGAGCTGTTTTTT.

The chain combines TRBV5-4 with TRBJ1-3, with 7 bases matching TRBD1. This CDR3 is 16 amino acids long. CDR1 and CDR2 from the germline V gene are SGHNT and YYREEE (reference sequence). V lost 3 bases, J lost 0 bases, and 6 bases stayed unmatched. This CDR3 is CASSYGTAYSGNTIYF. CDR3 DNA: TGTGCCAGCAGCTACGGGACAGCATACTCTGGAAACACCATATATTTT. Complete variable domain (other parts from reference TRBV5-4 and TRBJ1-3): ETGVTQSPTHLIKTRGQQVTLRCSSQSGHNTVSWYQQALGQGPQFIFQYYREEENGRGNFPPRFSGLQFPNYSSELNVNALELDDSALYLCASSYGTAYSGNTIYFGEGSWLTVV.

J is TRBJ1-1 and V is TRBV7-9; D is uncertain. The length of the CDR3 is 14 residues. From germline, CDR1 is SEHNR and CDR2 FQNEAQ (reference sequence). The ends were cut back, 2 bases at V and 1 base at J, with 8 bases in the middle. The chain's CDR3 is CASSLHTGNTEAFF. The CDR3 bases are TGTGCCAGCAGCTTACATACGGGGAACACTGAAGCTTTCTTT.

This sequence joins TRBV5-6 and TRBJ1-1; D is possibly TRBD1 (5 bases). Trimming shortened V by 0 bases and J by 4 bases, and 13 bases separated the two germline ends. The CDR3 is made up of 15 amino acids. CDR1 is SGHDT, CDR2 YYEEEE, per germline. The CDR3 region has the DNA TGTGCCAGCAGCTTGGAGAACAGGTTGATCACTGAAGCTTTCTTT. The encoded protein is CASSLENRLITEAFF.

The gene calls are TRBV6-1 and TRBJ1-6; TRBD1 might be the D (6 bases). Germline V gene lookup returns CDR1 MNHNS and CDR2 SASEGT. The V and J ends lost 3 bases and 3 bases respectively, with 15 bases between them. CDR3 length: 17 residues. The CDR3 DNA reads TGTGCCAGCAGTGACATTGCGGGGGGCGTCTATAATTCACCCCTCCACTTT. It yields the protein CASSDIAGGVYNSPLHF.

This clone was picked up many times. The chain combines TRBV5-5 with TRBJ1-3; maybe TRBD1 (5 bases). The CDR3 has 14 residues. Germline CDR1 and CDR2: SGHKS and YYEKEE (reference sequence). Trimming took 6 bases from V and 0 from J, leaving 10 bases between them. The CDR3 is CASTRGGSGNTIYF. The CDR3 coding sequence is TGTGCCAGCACCCGGGGGGGCTCTGGAAACACCATATATTTT.

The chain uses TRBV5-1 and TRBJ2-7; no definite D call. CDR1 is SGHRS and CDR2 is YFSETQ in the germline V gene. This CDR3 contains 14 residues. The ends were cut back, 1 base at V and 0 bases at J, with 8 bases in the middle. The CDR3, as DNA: TGCGCCAGCAGCTTGTTATCGAGCTCCTACGAGCAGTACTTC. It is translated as CASSLLSSSYEQYF.

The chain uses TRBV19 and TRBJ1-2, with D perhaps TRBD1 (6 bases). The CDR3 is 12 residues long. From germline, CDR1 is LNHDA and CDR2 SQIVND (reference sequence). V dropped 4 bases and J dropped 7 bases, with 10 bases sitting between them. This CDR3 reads CASSKGGSGYTF. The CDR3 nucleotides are TGTGCCAGTAGTAAAGGGGGTTCTGGCTACACCTTC.

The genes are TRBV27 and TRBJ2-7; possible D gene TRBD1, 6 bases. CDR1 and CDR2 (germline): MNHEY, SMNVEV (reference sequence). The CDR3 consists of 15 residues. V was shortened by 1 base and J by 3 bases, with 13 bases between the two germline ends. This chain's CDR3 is CASSLFGAGDYEQYF. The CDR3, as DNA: TGTGCCAGCAGTTTATTCGGGGCAGGGGACTACGAGCAGTACTTC.

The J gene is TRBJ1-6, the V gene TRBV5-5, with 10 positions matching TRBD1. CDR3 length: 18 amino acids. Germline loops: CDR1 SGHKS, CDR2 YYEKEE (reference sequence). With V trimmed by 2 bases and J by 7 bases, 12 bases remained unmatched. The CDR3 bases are TGTGCCAGCAGCTTTGGTGCCGGTGCGGGACAGGGGAATTCACCCCTCCACTTT. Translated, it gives CASSFGAGAGQGNSPLHF.

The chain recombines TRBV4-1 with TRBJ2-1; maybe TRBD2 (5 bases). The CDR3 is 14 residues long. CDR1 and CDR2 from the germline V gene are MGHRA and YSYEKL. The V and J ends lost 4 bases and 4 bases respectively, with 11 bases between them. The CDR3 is CASSLLGVYNEQFF. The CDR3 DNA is TGCGCCAGCAGCCTGCTCGGGGTGTACAATGAGCAGTTCTTC.